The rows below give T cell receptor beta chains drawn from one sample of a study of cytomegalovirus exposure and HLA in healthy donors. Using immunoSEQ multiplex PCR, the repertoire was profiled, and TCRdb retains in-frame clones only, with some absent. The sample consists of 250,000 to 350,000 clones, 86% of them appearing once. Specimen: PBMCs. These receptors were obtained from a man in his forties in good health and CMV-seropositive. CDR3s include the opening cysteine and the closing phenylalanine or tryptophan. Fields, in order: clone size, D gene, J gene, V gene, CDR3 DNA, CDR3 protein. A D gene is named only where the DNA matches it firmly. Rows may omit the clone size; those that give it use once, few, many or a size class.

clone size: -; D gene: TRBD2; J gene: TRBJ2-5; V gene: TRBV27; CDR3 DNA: TGTGCCAGCAGTTTATCCAGCGGGAGGGCCAGGAAGACCCAGTACTTC; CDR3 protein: CASSLSSGRARKTQYF
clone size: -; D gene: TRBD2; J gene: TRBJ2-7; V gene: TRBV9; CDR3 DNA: TGTGCCAGCGGATCCGGGACTAGCGGGAGGTCCCAGGGCTCCGAGCAGTACTTC; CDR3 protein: CASGSGTSGRSQGSEQYF
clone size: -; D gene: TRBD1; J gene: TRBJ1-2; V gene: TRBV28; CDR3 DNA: TGTGCCAGCAACCCCCCGGCGTCAGGGGGTGGCTACACCTTC; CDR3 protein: CASNPPASGGGYTF
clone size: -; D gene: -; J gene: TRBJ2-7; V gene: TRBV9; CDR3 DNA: TGTGCCAGCAGCGTGTCCGGTATTGGCTACGAGCAGTACTTC; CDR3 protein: CASSVSGIGYEQYF
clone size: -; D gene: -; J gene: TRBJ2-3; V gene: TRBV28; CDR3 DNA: TGTGCCAGCAGTTTAAGTAGCGGAAGAATAAACACAGATACGCAGTATTTT; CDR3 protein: CASSLSSGRINTDTQYF
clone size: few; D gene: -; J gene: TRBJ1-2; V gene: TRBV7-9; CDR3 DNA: TGTGCCAGCAGCCAGGACAGCTATGGCTACACCTTC; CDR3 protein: CASSQDSYGYTF
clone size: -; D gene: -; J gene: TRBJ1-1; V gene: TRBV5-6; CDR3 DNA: TGTGCCAGCAGCCCACAGGGCACCACTGAAGCTTTCTTT; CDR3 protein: CASSPQGTTEAFF
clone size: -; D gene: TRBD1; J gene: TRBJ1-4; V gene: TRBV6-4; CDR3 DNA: TGTGCCAGCACCCCGACAGGGTCGGAGGAAAAACTGTTTTTT; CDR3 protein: CASTPTGSEEKLFF
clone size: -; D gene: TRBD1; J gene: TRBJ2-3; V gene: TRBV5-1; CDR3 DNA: TGCGCCAGCAGTCCAGACAGGGGGCTCACAGATACGCAGTATTTT; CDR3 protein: CASSPDRGLTDTQYF
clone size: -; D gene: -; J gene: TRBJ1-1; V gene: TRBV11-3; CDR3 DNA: TGTGCCAGCAGCTTCGACAGCATGAACACTGAAGCTTTCTTT; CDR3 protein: CASSFDSMNTEAFF
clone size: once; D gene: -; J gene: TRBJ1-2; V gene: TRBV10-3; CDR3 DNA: TGTGCCATCAGTGAGACATGGGAGGGCTACACCTTC; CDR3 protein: CAISETWEGYTF
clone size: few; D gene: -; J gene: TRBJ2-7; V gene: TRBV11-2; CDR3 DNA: TGTGCCAGCAGCTTAATCCGGGTCTACGAGCAGTACTTC; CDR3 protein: CASSLIRVYEQYF
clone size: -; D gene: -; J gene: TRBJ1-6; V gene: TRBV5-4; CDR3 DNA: TGTGCCAGCAGCTTGGAGGGAGATTCACCCCTCCACTTT; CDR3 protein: CASSLEGDSPLHF
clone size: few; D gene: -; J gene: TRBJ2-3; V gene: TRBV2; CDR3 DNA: TGTGCCAGCAGACTCACAGATACGCAGTATTTT; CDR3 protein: CASRLTDTQYF
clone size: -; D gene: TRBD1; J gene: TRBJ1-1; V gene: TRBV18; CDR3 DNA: TGTGCCAGCTCACCGCCGGGACAGCGGAACACTGAAGCTTTCTTT; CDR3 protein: CASSPPGQRNTEAFF
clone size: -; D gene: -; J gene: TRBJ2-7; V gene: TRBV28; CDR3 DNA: TGTGCCAGCAGGGGGAGACGCTTTGCGTACGAGCAGTACTTC; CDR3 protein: CASRGRRFAYEQYF
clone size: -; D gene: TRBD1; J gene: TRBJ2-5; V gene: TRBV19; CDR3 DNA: TGTGCCAGTTCAAGCCGAGACAGGGGGCTTGAGACCCAGTACTTC; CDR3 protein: CASSSRDRGLETQYF
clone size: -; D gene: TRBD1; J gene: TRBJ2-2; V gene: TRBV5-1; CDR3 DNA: TGCGCCAGCAGCTTCCGGGACAGGGGGATTGCGAACACCGGGGAGCTGTTTTTT; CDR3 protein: CASSFRDRGIANTGELFF
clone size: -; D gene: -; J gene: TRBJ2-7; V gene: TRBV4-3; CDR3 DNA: TGCGCCAGCAGCCCCAGCCGGGTGGGCGAGCAGTACTTC; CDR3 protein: CASSPSRVGEQYF
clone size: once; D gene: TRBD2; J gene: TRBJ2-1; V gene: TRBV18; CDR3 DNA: TGTGCCAGCTCACCACTAGCGGGAGAGAGGGGTGAGCAGTTCTTC; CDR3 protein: CASSPLAGERGEQFF
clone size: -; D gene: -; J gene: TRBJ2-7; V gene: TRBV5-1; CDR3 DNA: TGCGCCAGCAGCTTGCGAGGGGGTAGCTCCTACGAGCAGTACTTC; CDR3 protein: CASSLRGGSSYEQYF
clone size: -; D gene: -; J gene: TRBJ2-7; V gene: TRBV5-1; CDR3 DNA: TGCGCCAGCAGCTTGTTGTCGGGAGCTTACGAGCAGTACTTC; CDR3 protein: CASSLLSGAYEQYF
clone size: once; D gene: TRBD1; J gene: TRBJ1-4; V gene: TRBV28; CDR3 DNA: TGTGCCAGCAGTTCTCCAGGGACAGGGGGAGAAAAACTGTTTTTT; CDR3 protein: CASSSPGTGGEKLFF
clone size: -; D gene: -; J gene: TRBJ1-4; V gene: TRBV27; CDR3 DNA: TGTGCCAGCAGTTCCCGGGGTCATTCTAATGAAAAACTGTTTTTT; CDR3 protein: CASSSRGHSNEKLFF
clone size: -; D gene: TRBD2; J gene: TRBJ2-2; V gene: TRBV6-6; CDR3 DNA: TGTGCAGCGGACCCAGCGGGAGTCACCGGGGAGCTGTTTTTT; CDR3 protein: CAADPAGVTGELFF
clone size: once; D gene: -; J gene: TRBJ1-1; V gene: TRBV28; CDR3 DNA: TGTGCCAGCAGTCAATACAGGGCGGGCACTGAAGCTTTCTTT; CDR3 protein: CASSQYRAGTEAFF
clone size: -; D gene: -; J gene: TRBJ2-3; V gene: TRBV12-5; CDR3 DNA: TGTGCTAGTGGTTTGGGGGCGGGAGATACGCAGTATTTT; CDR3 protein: CASGLGAGDTQYF
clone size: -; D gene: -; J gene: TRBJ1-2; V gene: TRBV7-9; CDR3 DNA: TGTTCCAGCTTTGCAGGGGACTATGGCTACACCTTC; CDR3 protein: CSSFAGDYGYTF